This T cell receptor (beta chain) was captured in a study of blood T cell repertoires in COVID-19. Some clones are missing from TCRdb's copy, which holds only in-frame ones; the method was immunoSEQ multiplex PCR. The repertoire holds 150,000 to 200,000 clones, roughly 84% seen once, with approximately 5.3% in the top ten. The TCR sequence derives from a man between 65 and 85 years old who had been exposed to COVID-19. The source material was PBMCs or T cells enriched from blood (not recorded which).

The CDR3 DNA is TGTGCCAGCAGCTCTCCACCTGGGGGGGTGTTTTTT. Amino acids: CASSSPPGGVFF. The chain combines TRBV7-3 with TRBJ1-4; perhaps TRBD1 as D (5 bases). The length of the CDR3 is 12 residues. Trimming took off 4 bases at V and 15 bases at J, with 15 bases between the two ends. CDR1 is SGHTA, CDR2 FQGTGA, per germline. The full variable domain, rest sourced from reference TRBV7-3 and TRBJ1-4, is GAGVSQTPSNKVTEKGKYVELRCDPISGHTALYWYRQSLGQGPEFLIYFQGTGAADDSGLPNDRFFAVRPEGSVSTLKIQRTERGDSAVYLCASSSPPGGVFFGSGTQLSVL.